This T cell receptor beta chain was observed in a study of OX40 agonist ivuxolimab in advanced cancers. The data were produced by immunoSEQ multiplex PCR, yet TCRdb's version contains in-frame clones alone and is incomplete. Of around 62,000 clones in the sample, approximately 84% are singletons; the top ten hold roughly 4.1%. In regard to this clone: Its antigen is not known.

Study-wide results and caveats: More expanded clones were found, on average, in CD8+ than in CD4+ T cells.

The germline CDR1 and CDR2 sequences are SGHNT and YYREEE (reference sequence). The V end lost 6 bases, the J end lost 6 bases, and 18 bases lay between the germline ends. The CDR3 length is 14 residues. The material was CD4+ or CD8+ T cells sorted from blood, obtained in a trial of the OX40 agonist ivuxolimab. The TCR originated in an adult with an advanced solid tumor such as melanoma, head and neck, liver or kidney cancer. The gene calls are TRBV5-4 and TRBJ1-1, with D unresolved. CDR3 region: CASTISKGSAEAFF. Written as DNA, the CDR3 is TGTGCCAGCACCATTAGCAAGGGTTCGGCTGAAGCTTTCTTT.